This T cell receptor beta chain was documented in a study of tumor-infiltrating lymphocytes in oesophageal squamous cell carcinoma. With 10 bases removed from V and 0 bases from J, the gap between germline ends came to 8 bases. The CDR3 length is 12 residues. TCRdb passed the PCR reads through MiXCR, listing each CDR3 protein once. The profile shows more than 15,000 distinct CDR3 sequences, around 39% of them singletons. This clonotype was counted only a few times. The sample comprised esophageal tumor tissue. The chain uses TRBV12-3 or TRBV12-4 and TRBJ2-3; D gene unclear. This receptor was obtained from a male donor with esophageal squamous cell carcinoma. CDR3 sequence reads: CATAPSTDTQYF. As DNA, the CDR3 is TGTGCCACGGCACCAAGCACAGATACGCAGTATTTT.